This T cell receptor (beta chain) comes out of a study of blood T cell repertoires in COVID-19. Profiled with immunoSEQ multiplex PCR; TCRdb holds only in-frame clones, not every one. The data show under 250,000 clones, with about 90% seen just once and less than 8% held by the top ten. The CDR3 spans 15 residues. V was clipped by 3 bases and J by 1 base, with 12 bases between them. From germline, CDR1 is MDHEN and CDR2 SYDVKM. This clonotype originated in a man in his 60s with acute or convalescent COVID-19. The chain has TRBV28 and TRBJ1-2; D is perhaps TRBD1 (6 bases). The sequenced sample consisted of peripheral blood. CDR3 loop: CASSFIQGNNYGYTF. CDR3 nucleotides: TGTGCCAGCAGTTTCATACAGGGAAATAACTATGGCTACACCTTC.